The 28 T cell receptor beta chains in this list originate from one sample, sequenced in a study of monozygotic twins with inflammatory bowel disease. TCRdb re-called the 5' RACE reads; every CDR3 protein appears as one record, without DNA. This sample lists about 160,000 distinct CDR3 sequences; its ten largest clones have around 2.8%. Material for sequencing was blood. These receptors were collected from a human donor with ulcerative colitis or Crohn's disease, or a healthy co-twin of an affected twin (not recorded which).

This chain uses TRBV18 with TRBJ1-1; the D gene TCRdb calls, TRBD1, cannot be checked with no DNA. Germline lookup yields CDR1 KGHSH and CDR2 LQKENI. The CDR3 consists of 16 residues. The CDR3 region is CASSPRQATMNTEAFF.

J is TRBJ1-1 and V is TRBV19; TCRdb returns TRBD1, unconfirmable since there is no DNA. Germline values: CDR1 LNHDA, CDR2 SQIVND (reference sequence). This CDR3 is built from 15 residues. Here the CDR3 reads CASSMRTGGGTEAFF. The full variable domain, in which reference TRBV19 and TRBJ1-1 provide the parts outside the CDR3, is DGGITQSPKYLFRKEGQNVTLSCEQNLNHDAMYWYRQDPGQGLRLIYYSQIVNDFQKGDIAEGYSVSREKKESFPLTVTSAQKNPTAFYLCASSMRTGGGTEAFFGQGTRLTVV.

The rearrangement links TRBV27 to TRBJ2-3; as DNA is missing, the TRBD1 call by TCRdb cannot be tested. Germline lookup yields CDR1 MNHEY and CDR2 SMNVEV (reference sequence). The CDR3 length is 17 residues. CDR3 sequence reads: CASSLSLQGVGADTQYF.

The V call is TRBV4-2, the J call TRBJ2-3; the D call from TCRdb, TRBD2, cannot be confirmed without DNA. The germline CDR1 and CDR2 sequences are LGHNA and YNFKEQ. This CDR3 region has 17 residues. This chain's CDR3 is CASSPLGRLAGTDTQYF.

The gene calls are TRBV12-3 or TRBV12-4 and TRBJ1-5; no DNA is available, so the TRBD1 call from TCRdb remains unchecked. The CDR3 totals 15 residues. This CDR3 is CASRPGTGVNQPQHF.

The chain links TRBV4-3 to TRBJ2-1; TCRdb outputs TRBD2, but without DNA this stays unchecked. This CDR3 region has 18 residues. Germline CDR1 is LGHNA and CDR2 is YSLEER. The chain's CDR3 is CASSQDLEREGPGNEQFF.

This chain connects TRBV27 to TRBJ2-1; TCRdb designates TRBD2, a call that cannot be tested without DNA. CDR1 and CDR2 (germline): MNHEY, SMNVEV (reference sequence). This CDR3 contains 15 residues. The CDR3 spells CASSPTSGRAYEQFF.

CDR3: CASSYGENTEAFF. The genes are TRBV6-7 and TRBJ1-1. TRBV6-7 is designated an ORF whose function remains uncertain. The CDR3 sequence is 13 residues long.

CDR3 sequence reads: CASSTPTPRDREFDEQFF. V and J are TRBV19 and TRBJ2-1; TCRdb names TRBD1, which stays unverified in the absence of DNA. The CDR3 spans 18 residues. Germline V lookup: CDR1 LNHDA, CDR2 SQIVND (reference sequence).

This chain uses TRBV3-1 with TRBJ2-1; TCRdb's D call of TRBD1 is untestable without DNA. The CDR3 has 16 residues. Per germline, CDR1 LGHDT and CDR2 YNNKEL (reference sequence). CDR3 in amino acids: CASSQDGTGVYNEQFF.

The chain combines TRBV4-2 with TRBJ2-5; with no DNA, the TCRdb D assignment of TRBD2 cannot be verified. The V gene's germline CDR1 is LGHNA and CDR2 YNFKEQ. The CDR3 sequence is 19 residues long. This CDR3 is CASIPWGLAGEVYQETQYF.

The chain links TRBV24-1 to TRBJ2-1; TCRdb's assignment of TRBD2 cannot be checked, as there is no DNA. CDR3 size: 16 residues. Germline loops: CDR1 KGHDR, CDR2 SFDVKD. CDR3 sequence reads: CATSDRLAVTYNEQFF.

The V gene is TRBV12-3 or TRBV12-4, the J gene TRBJ2-3; TCRdb proposes TRBD1, but this gene call is untestable without DNA. The CDR3 has 16 amino acids. Here the CDR3 reads CASSLSGGSSTDTQYF.

J is TRBJ2-7 and V is TRBV13. This CDR3 is 15 amino acids long. Germline CDR1 and CDR2: PRHDT and FYEKMQ (reference sequence). CDR3 region: CASSLESKISYEQYF. The whole variable domain, remainder taken from reference TRBV13 and TRBJ2-7, is AAGVIQSPRHLIKEKRETATLKCYPIPRHDTVYWYQQGPGQDPQFLISFYEKMQSDKGSIPDRFSAQQFSDYHSELNMSSLELGDSALYFCASSLESKISYEQYFGPGTRLTVT.

V gene TRBV12-3 or TRBV12-4 combines with J gene TRBJ2-1; TCRdb outputs TRBD1, but without DNA this stays unchecked. The CDR3 covers 15 residues. CDR3: CASSLTGTGRNEQFF.

The chain combines TRBV28 with TRBJ2-1; TCRdb's D gene call, TRBD2, goes unchecked for lack of DNA. Germline values: CDR1 MDHEN, CDR2 SYDVKM. The CDR3 runs 15 residues. The CDR3 loop is CASSLWTSVYNEQFF.

The chain recombines TRBV7-2 with TRBJ2-1; TCRdb calls TRBD2, which cannot be checked without DNA. The CDR3 extends over 15 amino acids. In germline, CDR1 is SGHTA, CDR2 FQGNSA. The CDR3: CASITDRYSYNEQFF.

The V call is TRBV3-1, the J call TRBJ2-7. Germline CDR1 and CDR2: LGHDT and YNNKEL (reference sequence). The CDR3 extends over 14 amino acids. CDR3 region: CASSQGSWLPEQYF.

The chain has TRBV7-2 and TRBJ2-1. The CDR3 extends over 14 amino acids. The germline V gene has CDR1 SGHTA and CDR2 FQGNSA. CDR3 sequence: CASSLGPASNEQFF.

This clonotype is labeled medium-sized based on frequency. The gene calls are TRBV7-2 and TRBJ2-5; TCRdb returns TRBD1, unconfirmable since there is no DNA. Germline CDR1 and CDR2: SGHTA and FQGNSA. The CDR3 extends over 15 amino acids. CDR3 residues: CASRLGTGGMETQYF.

The V gene is TRBV5-1, the J gene TRBJ2-7; TCRdb lists TRBD2, though no DNA is available to test this call. CDR1 is SGHRS, CDR2 YFSETQ, per germline. The CDR3 consists of 15 residues. Here the CDR3 reads CASSLLREGLSEQYF.

The V gene is TRBV7-9, the J gene TRBJ2-4; TCRdb's D gene call, TRBD2, goes unchecked for lack of DNA. This CDR3 spans 14 amino acids. CDR1 and CDR2 (germline): SEHNR, FQNEAQ (reference sequence). The CDR3 loop reads CAIQREGTKNIQYF.

This chain links TRBV4-2 with TRBJ1-3; TCRdb's D gene call, TRBD1, goes unchecked for lack of DNA. This CDR3 has 15 residues. Germline V gene sequence: CDR1 LGHNA, CDR2 YNFKEQ. CDR3 protein: CASSQDNRFGNTIYF.

The chain is built from TRBV20-1 and TRBJ1-2; absent DNA, TCRdb's TRBD1 call cannot be checked. The germline gives CDR1 DFQATT, CDR2 SNEGSKA (reference sequence). The CDR3 is made up of 15 amino acids. The CDR3 here is CSARDQGAVNYGYTF.

The chain carries TRBV5-1 and TRBJ2-1; there is no DNA to check the TCRdb D call of TRBD2. Germline CDR1 reads SGHRS; CDR2 reads YFSETQ. The CDR3 consists of 17 residues. CDR3 sequence: CASSEGASGGFYNEQFF.

The V and J genes are TRBV6-1 and TRBJ2-1; TCRdb reports TRBD2, a call that lacks DNA to check it against. Looked up from germline, CDR1 is MNHNS and CDR2 is SASEGT. The CDR3 has 14 amino acids. The CDR3 reads CASRRSGRALEQFF.

The J gene is TRBJ1-1, the V gene TRBV13; the TCRdb call, TRBD1, lacks DNA for checking. This CDR3 region has 13 residues. Germline V CDR1 and CDR2: PRHDT, FYEKMQ (reference sequence). The CDR3 sequence: CASSRGENTEAFF.

This rearrangement joins TRBV5-6 to TRBJ1-5; with no DNA, the TCRdb D assignment of TRBD1 cannot be verified. The CDR3 has 15 amino acids. Germline lookup yields CDR1 SGHDT and CDR2 YYEEEE. CDR3 sequence reads: CASSSGQGDNQPQHF.